Listed here are 15 T cell receptor beta chains from one sample, sequenced in a study of T cell clones after liver transplantation. The protocol was immunoSEQ multiplex PCR, while the TCRdb copy is restricted to in-frame clones and leaves out a portion. Of approximately 70,000 clones listed, around 80% were seen once; the top ten hold 2.1%. The sequences come from CD4+ T cells from blood, collected 48 months after liver transplant. Source of these receptors: a human patient who received a liver transplant. The T cells may come from the graft donor.

This clone was detected a few times. The CDR3 loop reads CASGPYGDTEAFF. As DNA, the CDR3 is TGTGCTAGTGGTCCCTATGGGGACACTGAAGCTTTCTTT. The chain carries TRBV12-5 and TRBJ1-1, with D unresolved. The CDR3 consists of 13 residues. Germline assignment: CDR1 LGHNT and CDR2 FRNRAP. Trimming shortened V by 5 bases and J by 3 bases, and 10 bases separated the two germline ends. Together with reference TRBV12-5 and TRBJ1-1, the CDR3 gives the full variable domain: DARVTQTPRHKVTEMGQEVTMRCQPILGHNTVFWYRQTMMQGLELLAYFRNRAPLDDSGMPKDRFSAEMPDATLATLKIQPSEPRDSAVYFCASGPYGDTEAFFGQGTRLTVV.

The rearrangement uses TRBV4-3 and TRBJ2-7; D may be TRBD2 (5 bases). V lost 1 base and J lost 3, with 7 bases in between. Germline V gene sequence: CDR1 LGHNA, CDR2 YSLEER. This CDR3 is built from 13 residues. The CDR3 spells CASSQVRGYEQYF. DNA of the CDR3: TGCGCCAGCAGCCAAGTTCGGGGCTACGAGCAGTACTTC.

The chain employs TRBV7-2 and TRBJ2-7; 7 bases map to TRBD1. V dropped 5 bases and J dropped 2; count of bases not matched to a gene: 6. Germline CDR1 reads SGHTA; CDR2 reads FQGNSA. CDR3 length: 14 residues. The CDR3 coding sequence is TGTGCCAGCAGCCCTGGACAGGAACCCTACGAGCAGTACTTC. This codes for CASSPGQEPYEQYF.

The J gene is TRBJ2-7, the V gene TRBV10-3, with TRBD2 identical over 9 bases. V trimming: 5 bases; J trimming: 0 bases; junction bases outside the gene matches: 11. From germline, CDR1 is ENHRY and CDR2 SYGVKD. This CDR3 spans 17 amino acids. The CDR3 is CAISSPVAGAHSYEQYF. DNA for the CDR3: TGTGCCATCAGTTCCCCGGTAGCGGGAGCACACTCCTACGAGCAGTACTTC.

The chain employs TRBV19 and TRBJ2-2; TRBD1 or TRBD2 may be the D gene (5 bases each). Germline CDR1 LNHDA, CDR2 SQIVND (reference sequence). The length of the CDR3 is 15 residues. The V and J ends lost 7 bases and 4 bases respectively, with 16 bases between them. The CDR3 nucleotides are TGTGCCAGTATTGGCCGGGGCTTGGCCACCGGGGAGCTGTTTTTT. It is translated as CASIGRGLATGELFF.

In the case of this clone: At one end, the junction sequence differs from germline, possibly due to a read error. The rearrangement uses TRBV7-7 and TRBJ2-7, with 8 bases that match TRBD2. Per germline, CDR1 SSHAT and CDR2 FNYEAQ (reference sequence). The CDR3 contains 13 residues. CDR3 region: CASSLAGGYEQYF. Here the CDR3 DNA reads TGTGCTAGCAGCTTGGCGGGAGGCTACGAGCAGTACTTC.

The chain recombines TRBV4-3 with TRBJ2-2; D ambiguous. This CDR3 comprises 14 residues. V lost 0 bases and J lost 6, with 8 bases in between. Germline CDR1 and CDR2: LGHNA and YSLEER. CDR3 in DNA: TGCGCCAGCAGCCAAGAACTGGTCCCCGGGGAGCTGTTTTTT. It encodes CASSQELVPGELFF.

The rearrangement joins TRBV7-9 to TRBJ2-1; 13 bases map to TRBD2. The germline CDR1 and CDR2 sequences are SEHNR and FQNEAQ (reference sequence). Trimming cost V 2 bases and J 9 bases; bases outside gene matches: 4. CDR3 length equals 15 residues. CDR3 nucleotides: TGTGCCAGCAGCTTAACTAGCGGGGGGGCCATTGAGCAGTTCTTC. Translating it yields CASSLTSGGAIEQFF. The whole variable domain, filled in from reference TRBV7-9 and TRBJ2-1, reads DTGVSQNPRHKITKRGQNVTFRCDPISEHNRLYWYRQTLGQGPEFLTYFQNEAQLEKSRLLSDRFSAERPKGSFSTLEIQRTEQGDSAMYLCASSLTSGGAIEQFFGPGTRLTVL.

The chain joins TRBV29-1 to TRBJ2-3; maybe TRBD2 (6 bases). Looked up from germline, CDR1 is SQVTM and CDR2 is ANQGSEA. The CDR3 loop spans 14 amino acids. V lost 6 bases to trimming and J lost 1 base, with 14 bases between them. The CDR3 sequence: CSVNRDLGTDTQYF. The CDR3 nucleotides read TGCAGCGTGAACCGGGACTTAGGCACAGATACGCAGTATTTT.

The chain carries TRBV30 and TRBJ2-5; D call uncertain. The CDR3 extends over 14 amino acids. Trimming took 0 bases from V and 2 from J, leaving 10 bases between them. Germline CDR1 reads GTSNPN; CDR2 reads SVGIG (reference sequence). The chain's CDR3 is CAWSVHGVQETQYF. The CDR3 DNA reads TGTGCCTGGAGTGTACATGGAGTGCAAGAGACCCAGTACTTC. Complete variable domain (other parts from reference TRBV30 and TRBJ2-5): SQTIHQWPATLVQPVGSPLSLECTVEGTSNPNLYWYRQAAGRGLQLLFYSVGIGQISSEVPQNLSASRPQDRQFILSSKKLLLSDSGFYLCAWSVHGVQETQYFGPGTRLLVL.

V is TRBV2 and J is TRBJ1-5; the D is unclear. CDR1 SNHLY and CDR2 FYNNEI come from the germline V gene. CDR3 length: 14 residues. Trimming removed 6 bases at V and 2 bases at J, with 11 bases between. This chain's CDR3 is CASRPDGGNQPQHF. The CDR3 nucleotides read TGTGCCAGCAGACCCGACGGCGGCAATCAGCCCCAGCATTTT.

The chain employs TRBV19 and TRBJ2-7; TRBD2 matches 11 bases. With 5 bases clipped from V and 0 bases from J, the junction kept 6 bases outside the gene matches. The CDR3 covers 16 residues. From germline, CDR1 is LNHDA and CDR2 SQIVND (reference sequence). The CDR3 protein is CASSPRLAGNSYEQYF. As DNA, the CDR3 is TGTGCCAGTAGTCCCAGACTAGCGGGGAACTCCTACGAGCAGTACTTC.

V is TRBV7-2 and J is TRBJ2-3; 11 bases map to TRBD2. Looked up from germline, CDR1 is SGHTA and CDR2 is FQGNSA. The CDR3 has 12 amino acids. The trim removed 5 bases at V and 11 bases at J, leaving 3 bases unmatched. Here the CDR3 DNA reads TGTGCCAGCAGCGCGGGACTAGCGGAGCAGTATTTT. This codes for CASSAGLAEQYF.

CDR3 residues: CASSLDTGNTIYF. Here the CDR3 DNA reads TGTGCCAGCAGCCTCGACACCGGAAACACCATATATTTT. The chain uses TRBV7-2 and TRBJ1-3, with D unresolved. V dropped 5 bases and J dropped 4 bases, with 9 bases sitting between them. The CDR3 sequence is 13 residues long. From germline, CDR1 is SGHTA and CDR2 FQGNSA.

This chain uses TRBV18 with TRBJ2-2, with 9 positions matching TRBD1. The CDR3 has 16 amino acids. Germline CDR1 and CDR2: KGHSH and LQKENI. V lost 4 bases to trimming and J lost 1 base; unmatched junction nucleotides: 4. CDR3 DNA: TGTGCCAGCTCACTCTCGGGACAGGGGAACACCGGGGAGCTGTTTTTT. Translated: CASSLSGQGNTGELFF.